This T cell receptor (beta chain) is from a study of blood T cells in healthy people across ages. Study-level findings and limits: Across the age range, TCR beta diversity per million T cells fell in a roughly linear way. Researchers said unsorted PBMCs prevented a conclusive naive versus antigen-experienced comparison.

Trimming at V came to 0 bases and at J to 13 bases, leaving 18 bases not matched to a gene. The germline V gene encodes CDR1 DFQATT and CDR2 SNEGSKA (reference sequence). The length of the CDR3 is 16 residues. Together with a sample-barcoded 5' primer, a J-beta primer mix was included in a second PCR lasting about 6 to 12 cycles. Each CDR3 protein gets one entry after TCRdb re-called the 5' RACE reads with MiXCR. The sample has some 1.6 million distinct CDR3 sequences; about 31% are singletons. On this clonotype itself: Antigen unknown.

Sequenced sample: blood. The receptor was isolated from a young woman in good health. The chain links TRBV20-1 to TRBJ2-1, with 7 bases matching TRBD2. This CDR3 reads CSARDGGSPSGETQFF. The DNA for the CDR3 is TGCAGTGCTAGAGACGGCGGGAGTCCCAGTGGAGAGACCCAGTTCTTC.